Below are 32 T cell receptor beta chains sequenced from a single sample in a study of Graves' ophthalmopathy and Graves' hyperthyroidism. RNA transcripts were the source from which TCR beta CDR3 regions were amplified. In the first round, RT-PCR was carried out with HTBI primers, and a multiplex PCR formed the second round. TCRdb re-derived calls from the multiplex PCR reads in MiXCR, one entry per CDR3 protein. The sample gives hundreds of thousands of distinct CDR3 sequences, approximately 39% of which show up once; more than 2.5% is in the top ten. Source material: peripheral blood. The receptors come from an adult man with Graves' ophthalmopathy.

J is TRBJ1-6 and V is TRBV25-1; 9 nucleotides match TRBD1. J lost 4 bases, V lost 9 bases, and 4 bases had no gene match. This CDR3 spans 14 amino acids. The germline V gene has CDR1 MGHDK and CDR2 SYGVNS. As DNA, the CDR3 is TGTGCCAGGGGGGACAGGGAATATAATTCACCCCTCCACTTT. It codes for CARGDREYNSPLHF.

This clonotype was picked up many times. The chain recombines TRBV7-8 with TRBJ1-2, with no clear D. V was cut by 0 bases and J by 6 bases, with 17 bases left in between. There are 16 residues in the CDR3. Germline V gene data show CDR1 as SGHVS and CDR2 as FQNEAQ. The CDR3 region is CASSLAPRPVGDGYTF. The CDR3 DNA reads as TGTGCCAGCAGCTTAGCGCCGAGGCCAGTTGGGGATGGCTACACCTTC.

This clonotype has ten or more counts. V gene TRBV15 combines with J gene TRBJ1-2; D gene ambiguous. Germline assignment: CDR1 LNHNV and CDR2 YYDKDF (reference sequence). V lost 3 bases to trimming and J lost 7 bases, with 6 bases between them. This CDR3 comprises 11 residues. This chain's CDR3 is CATSRGFGYTF. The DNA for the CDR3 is TGTGCCACCAGCAGGGGATTTGGCTACACCTTC.

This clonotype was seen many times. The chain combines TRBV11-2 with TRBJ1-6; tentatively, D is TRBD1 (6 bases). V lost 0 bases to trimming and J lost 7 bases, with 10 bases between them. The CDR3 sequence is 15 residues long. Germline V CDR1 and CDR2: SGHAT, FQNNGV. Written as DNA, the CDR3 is TGTGCCAGCAGCTTAGATCAGGGGAGGAATTCACCCCTCCACTTT. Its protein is CASSLDQGRNSPLHF.

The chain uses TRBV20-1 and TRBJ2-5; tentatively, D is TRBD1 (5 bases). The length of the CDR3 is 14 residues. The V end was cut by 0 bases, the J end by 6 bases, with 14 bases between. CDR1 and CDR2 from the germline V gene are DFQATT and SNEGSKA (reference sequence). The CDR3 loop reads CSARDWQGRQTQYF. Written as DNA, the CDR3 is TGCAGTGCTAGAGATTGGCAGGGCCGACAGACCCAGTACTTC.

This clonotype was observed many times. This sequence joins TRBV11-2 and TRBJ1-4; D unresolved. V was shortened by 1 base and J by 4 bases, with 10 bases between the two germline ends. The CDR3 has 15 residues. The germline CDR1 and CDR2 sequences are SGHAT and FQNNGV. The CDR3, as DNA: TGTGCCAGCAGCTTAGGAGTCTCCCTTAATGAAAAACTGTTTTTT. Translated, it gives CASSLGVSLNEKLFF. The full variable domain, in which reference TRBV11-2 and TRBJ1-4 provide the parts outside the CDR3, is EAGVAQSPRYKIIEKRQSVAFWCNPISGHATLYWYQQILGQGPKLLIQFQNNGVVDDSQLPKDRFSAERLKGVDSTLKIQPAKLEDSAVYLCASSLGVSLNEKLFFGSGTQLSVL.

DNA for the CDR3: TGCAGCGTTCCCCGGGGGCGGGGGGGCCGTGAGACCCAGTACTTC. Encoded protein: CSVPRGRGGRETQYF. The V gene is TRBV29-1, the J gene TRBJ2-5, with TRBD2 identical over 9 bases. V shed 5 bases and J 5 bases; nucleotides not matched to a gene: 12. This CDR3 region has 15 residues. Germline lookup yields CDR1 SQVTM and CDR2 ANQGSEA.

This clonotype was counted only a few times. This CDR3 reads CASSYSDSLDSPLHF. CDR3 nucleotides: TGTGCCAGCAGTTACTCGGACAGTTTGGATTCACCCCTCCACTTT. The V gene is TRBV6-5, the J gene TRBJ1-6, with a weak D call TRBD1 (6 bases). The V gene's germline CDR1 is MNHEY and CDR2 SVGAGI. V was shortened by 0 bases and J by 8 bases, with 11 bases between the two germline ends. This CDR3 comprises 15 residues.

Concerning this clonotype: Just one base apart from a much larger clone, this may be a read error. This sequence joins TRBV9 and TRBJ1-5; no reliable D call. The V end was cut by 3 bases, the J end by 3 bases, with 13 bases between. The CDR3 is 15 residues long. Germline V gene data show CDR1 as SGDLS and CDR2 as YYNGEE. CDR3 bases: TGTGCCAGCAGCGAGATAGGAGGATTCAATCAGCCCCAGCATTTT. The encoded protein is CASSEIGGFNQPQHF.

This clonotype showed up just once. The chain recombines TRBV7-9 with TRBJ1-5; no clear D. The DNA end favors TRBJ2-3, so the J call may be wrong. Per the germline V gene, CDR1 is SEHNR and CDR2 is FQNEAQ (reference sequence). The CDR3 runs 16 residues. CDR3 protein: CASSFVGYTSTDTQYF. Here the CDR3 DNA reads TGTGCCAGCAGCTTCGTCGGGTACACTAGCACAGATACGCAGTATTTT.

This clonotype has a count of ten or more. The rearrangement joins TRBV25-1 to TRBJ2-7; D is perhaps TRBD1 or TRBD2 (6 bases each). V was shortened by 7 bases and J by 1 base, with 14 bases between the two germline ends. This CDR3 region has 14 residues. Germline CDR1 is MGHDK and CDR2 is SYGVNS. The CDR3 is CASTGAGGSYEQYF. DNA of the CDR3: TGTGCCAGCACGGGGGCTGGGGGGTCCTACGAGCAGTACTTC.

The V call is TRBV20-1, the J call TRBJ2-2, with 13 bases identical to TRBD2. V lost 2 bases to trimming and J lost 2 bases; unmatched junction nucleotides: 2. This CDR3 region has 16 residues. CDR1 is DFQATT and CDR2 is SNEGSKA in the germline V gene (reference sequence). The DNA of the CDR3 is TGCAGTGCTAGACGACTAGCGGGAGGAAACACCGGGGAGCTGTTTTTT. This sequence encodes CSARRLAGGNTGELFF.

The CDR3 is CASSSLGQGGKTQYF. Here the CDR3 DNA reads TGTGCCAGCAGTTCCCTCGGACAGGGGGGGAAGACCCAGTACTTC. The chain has TRBV6-2 or TRBV6-3 and TRBJ2-5; 10 bases line up with TRBD1. V shed 4 bases and J 6 bases; nucleotides not matched to a gene: 8. This CDR3 has 15 amino acids. Germline V gives CDR1 MNHEY, CDR2 SVGEGT.

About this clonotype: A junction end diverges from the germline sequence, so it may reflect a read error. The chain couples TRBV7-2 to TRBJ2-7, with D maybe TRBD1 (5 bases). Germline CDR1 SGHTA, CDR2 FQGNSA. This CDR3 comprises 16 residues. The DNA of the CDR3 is TGTGCCAGCAGCTTAGGACGACAGACTTTATGGTACGAGCAGCACTTC. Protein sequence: CASSLGRQTLWYEQHF.

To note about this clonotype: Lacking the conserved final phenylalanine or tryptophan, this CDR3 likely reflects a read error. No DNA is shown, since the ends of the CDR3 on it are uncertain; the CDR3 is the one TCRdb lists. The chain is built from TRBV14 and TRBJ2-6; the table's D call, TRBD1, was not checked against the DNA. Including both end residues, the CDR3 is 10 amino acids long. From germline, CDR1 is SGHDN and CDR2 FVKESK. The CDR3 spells CASSSRDRVT.

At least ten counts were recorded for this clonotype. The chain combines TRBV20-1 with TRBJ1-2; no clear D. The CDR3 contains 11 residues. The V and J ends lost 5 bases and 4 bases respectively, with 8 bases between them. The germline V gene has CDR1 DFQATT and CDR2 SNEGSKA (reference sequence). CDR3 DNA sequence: TGCAGTGCTTTGCTCCCCTATGGCTACACCTTC. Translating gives CSALLPYGYTF.

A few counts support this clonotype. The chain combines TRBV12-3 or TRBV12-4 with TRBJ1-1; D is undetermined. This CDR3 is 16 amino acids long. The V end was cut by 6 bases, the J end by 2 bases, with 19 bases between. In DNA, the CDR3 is TGTGCCAGCAGGCAATGGGAGGTGGCCGCAAACACTGAAGCTTTCTTT. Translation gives CASRQWEVAANTEAFF.

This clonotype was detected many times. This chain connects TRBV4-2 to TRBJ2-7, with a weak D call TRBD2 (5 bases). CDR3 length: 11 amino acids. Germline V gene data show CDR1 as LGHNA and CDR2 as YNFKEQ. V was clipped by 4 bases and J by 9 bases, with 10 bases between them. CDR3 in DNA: TGTGCCAGCAGCCCGGGGTTGGGGCAGTACTTC. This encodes CASSPGLGQYF.

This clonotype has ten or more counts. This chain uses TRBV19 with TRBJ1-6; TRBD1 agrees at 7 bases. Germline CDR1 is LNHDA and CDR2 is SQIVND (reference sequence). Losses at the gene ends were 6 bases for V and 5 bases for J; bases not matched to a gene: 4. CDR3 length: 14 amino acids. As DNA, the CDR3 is TGTGCCAGTAGCCGGGACAGTGATAATTCACCCCTCCACTTT. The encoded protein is CASSRDSDNSPLHF. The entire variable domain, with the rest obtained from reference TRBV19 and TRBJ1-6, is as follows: DGGITQSPKYLFRKEGQNVTLSCEQNLNHDAMYWYRQDPGQGLRLIYYSQIVNDFQKGDIAEGYSVSREKKESFPLTVTSAQKNPTAFYLCASSRDSDNSPLHFGNGTRLTVT.

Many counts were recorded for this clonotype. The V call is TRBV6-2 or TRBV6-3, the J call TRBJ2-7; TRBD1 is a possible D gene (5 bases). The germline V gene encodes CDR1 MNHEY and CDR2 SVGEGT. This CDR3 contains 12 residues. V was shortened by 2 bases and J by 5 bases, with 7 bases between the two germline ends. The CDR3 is CASSYQGNEQYF. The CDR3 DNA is TGTGCCAGCAGTTACCAGGGCAACGAGCAGTACTTC.

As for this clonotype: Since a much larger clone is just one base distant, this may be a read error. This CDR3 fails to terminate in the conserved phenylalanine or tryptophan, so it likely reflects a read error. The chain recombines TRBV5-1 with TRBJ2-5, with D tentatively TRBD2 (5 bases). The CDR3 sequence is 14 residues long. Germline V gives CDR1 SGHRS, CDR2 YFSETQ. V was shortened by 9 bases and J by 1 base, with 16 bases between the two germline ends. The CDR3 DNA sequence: TGCGCCACACAAAGGTGGGGAGTCCAAGAGACCCAGTACTGC. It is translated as CATQRWGVQETQYC.

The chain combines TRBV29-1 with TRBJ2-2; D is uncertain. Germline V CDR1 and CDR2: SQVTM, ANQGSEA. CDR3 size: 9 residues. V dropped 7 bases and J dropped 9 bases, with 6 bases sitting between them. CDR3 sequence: CSAARELFF. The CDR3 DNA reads TGCAGCGCGGCCCGGGAGCTGTTTTTT.

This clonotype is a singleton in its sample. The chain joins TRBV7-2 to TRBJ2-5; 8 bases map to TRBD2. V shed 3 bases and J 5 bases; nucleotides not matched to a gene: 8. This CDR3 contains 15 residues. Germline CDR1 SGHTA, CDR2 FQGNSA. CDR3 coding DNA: TGTGCCAGCAGCTTCCAGACCGGGAGGGGGGAGACCCAGTACTTC. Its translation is CASSFQTGRGETQYF.

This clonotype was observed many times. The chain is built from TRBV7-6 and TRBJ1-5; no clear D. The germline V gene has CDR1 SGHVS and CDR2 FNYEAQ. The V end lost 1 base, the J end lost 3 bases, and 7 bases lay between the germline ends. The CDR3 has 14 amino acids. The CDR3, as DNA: TGTGCCAGCAGCTTAGTTCCAGACAATCAGCCCCAGCATTTT. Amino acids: CASSLVPDNQPQHF. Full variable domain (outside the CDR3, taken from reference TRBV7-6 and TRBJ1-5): GAGVSQSPRYKVTKRGQDVALRCDPISGHVSLYWYRQALGQGPEFLTYFNYEAQQDKSGLPNDRFSAERPEGSISTLTIQRTEQRDSAMYRCASSLVPDNQPQHFGDGTRLSIL.

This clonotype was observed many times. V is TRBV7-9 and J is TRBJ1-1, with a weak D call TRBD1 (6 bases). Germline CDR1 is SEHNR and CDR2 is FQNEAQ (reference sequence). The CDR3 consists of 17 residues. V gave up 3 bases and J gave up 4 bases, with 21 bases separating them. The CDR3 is CASSFPRRTELGTEAFF. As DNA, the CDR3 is TGTGCCAGCAGCTTCCCCCGCCGGACAGAGTTGGGCACTGAAGCTTTCTTT.

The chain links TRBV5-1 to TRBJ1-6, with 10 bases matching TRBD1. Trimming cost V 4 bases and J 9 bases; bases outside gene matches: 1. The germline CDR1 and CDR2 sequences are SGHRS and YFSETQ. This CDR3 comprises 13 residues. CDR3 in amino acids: CASSGTGASPLHF. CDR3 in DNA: TGCGCCAGCAGCGGGACAGGGGCTTCACCCCTCCACTTT.

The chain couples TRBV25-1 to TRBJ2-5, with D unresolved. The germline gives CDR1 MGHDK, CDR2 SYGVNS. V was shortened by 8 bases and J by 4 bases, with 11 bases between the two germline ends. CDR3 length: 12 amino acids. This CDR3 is CASGSRRETQYF. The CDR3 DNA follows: TGTGCCAGCGGGTCTAGACGAGAGACCCAGTACTTC.

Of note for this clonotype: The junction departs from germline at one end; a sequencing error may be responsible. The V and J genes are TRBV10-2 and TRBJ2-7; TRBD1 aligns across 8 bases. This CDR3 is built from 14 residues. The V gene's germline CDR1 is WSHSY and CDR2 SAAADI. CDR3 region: CASSGWTGYYEQNF. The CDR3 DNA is TGTGCCAGCAGTGGATGGACAGGGTACTACGAGCAGAACTTC.

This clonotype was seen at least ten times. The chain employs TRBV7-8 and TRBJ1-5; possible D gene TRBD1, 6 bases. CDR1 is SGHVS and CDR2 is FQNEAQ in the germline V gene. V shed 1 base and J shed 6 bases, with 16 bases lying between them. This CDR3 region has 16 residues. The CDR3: CASSLGGGRAGQPQHF. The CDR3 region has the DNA TGTGCCAGCAGCTTAGGCGGGGGGCGCGCAGGTCAGCCCCAGCATTTT.

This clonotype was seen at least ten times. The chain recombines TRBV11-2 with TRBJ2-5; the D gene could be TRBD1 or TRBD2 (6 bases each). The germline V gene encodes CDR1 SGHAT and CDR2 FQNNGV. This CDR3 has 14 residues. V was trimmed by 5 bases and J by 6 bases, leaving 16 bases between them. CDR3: CASSPMAGHQTQYF. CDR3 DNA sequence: TGTGCCAGCAGCCCCATGGCGGGACACCAGACCCAGTACTTC.

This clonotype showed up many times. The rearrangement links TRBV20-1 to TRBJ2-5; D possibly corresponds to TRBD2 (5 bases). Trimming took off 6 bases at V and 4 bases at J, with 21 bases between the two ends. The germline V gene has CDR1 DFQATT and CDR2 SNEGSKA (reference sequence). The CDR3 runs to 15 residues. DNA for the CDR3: TGCAGTGCAACACCCCAACTCGAGGCGGGAGAGACCCAGTACTTC. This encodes CSATPQLEAGETQYF.

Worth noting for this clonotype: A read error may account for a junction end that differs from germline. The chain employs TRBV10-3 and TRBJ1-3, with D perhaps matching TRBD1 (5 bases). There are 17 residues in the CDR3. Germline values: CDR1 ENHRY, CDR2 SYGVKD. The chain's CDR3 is CASSYASREVSGNTIYF. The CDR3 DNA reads TGTGCCAGCAGTTACGCGTCCAGGGAAGTGTCTGGAAACACCATATATTTT.